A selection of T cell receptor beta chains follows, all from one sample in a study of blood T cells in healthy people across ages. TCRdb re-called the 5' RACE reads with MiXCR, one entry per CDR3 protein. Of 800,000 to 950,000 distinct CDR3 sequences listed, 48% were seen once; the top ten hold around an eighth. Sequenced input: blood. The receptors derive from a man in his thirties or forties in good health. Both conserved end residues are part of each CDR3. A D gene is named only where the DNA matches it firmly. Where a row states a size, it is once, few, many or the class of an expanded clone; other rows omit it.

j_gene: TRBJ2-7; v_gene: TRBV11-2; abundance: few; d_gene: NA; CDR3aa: CASSLESAAGPFYEQYF; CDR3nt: TGTGCCAGCAGCTTAGAATCGGCGGCAGGGCCTTTTTACGAGCAGTACTTC
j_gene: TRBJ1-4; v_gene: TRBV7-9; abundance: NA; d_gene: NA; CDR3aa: CASSVRGGGLLPNEKLFF; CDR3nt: TGTGCCAGCAGCGTCCGTGGAGGGGGGCTCCTCCCGAATGAAAAACTGTTTTTT
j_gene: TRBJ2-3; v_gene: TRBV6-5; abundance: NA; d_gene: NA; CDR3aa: CASSYQDTDTQYF; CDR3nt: TGTGCCAGCAGTTACCAGGACACAGATACGCAGTATTTT
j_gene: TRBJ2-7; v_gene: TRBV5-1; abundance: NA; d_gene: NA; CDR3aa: CASSLNPNEQYF; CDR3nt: TGCGCCAGCAGCTTGAATCCCAATGAGCAGTACTTC
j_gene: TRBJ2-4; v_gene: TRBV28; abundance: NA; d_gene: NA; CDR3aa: CASVSQNIQYF; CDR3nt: TGTGCCAGCGTTTCCCAAAACATTCAGTACTTC
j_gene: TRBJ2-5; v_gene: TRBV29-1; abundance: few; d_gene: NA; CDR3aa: CSGLMLETQYF; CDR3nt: TGCAGCGGTCTGATGTTGGAGACCCAGTACTTC
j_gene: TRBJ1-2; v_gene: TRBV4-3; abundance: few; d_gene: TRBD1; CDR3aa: CASGDWTGGRGYTF; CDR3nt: TGCGCCAGCGGGGATTGGACAGGGGGCCGTGGCTACACCTTC
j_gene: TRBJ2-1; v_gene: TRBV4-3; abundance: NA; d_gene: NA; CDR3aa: CASSQEEGNYNEQFF; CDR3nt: TGCGCCAGCAGCCAAGAGGAGGGAAACTACAATGAGCAGTTCTTC
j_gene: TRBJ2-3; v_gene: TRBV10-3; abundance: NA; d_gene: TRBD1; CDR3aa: CATETGTGGTDTQYF; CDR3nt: TGTGCCACCGAAACCGGGACAGGGGGCACAGATACGCAGTATTTT
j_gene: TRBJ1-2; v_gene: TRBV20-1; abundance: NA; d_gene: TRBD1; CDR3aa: CSATDRALGDYGYTF; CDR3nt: TGCAGTGCTACGGACAGGGCGCTCGGAGACTATGGCTACACCTTC
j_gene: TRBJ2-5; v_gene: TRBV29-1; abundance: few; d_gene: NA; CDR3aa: CSVAQGLETQYF; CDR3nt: TGCAGCGTTGCTCAGGGTTTGGAGACCCAGTACTTC
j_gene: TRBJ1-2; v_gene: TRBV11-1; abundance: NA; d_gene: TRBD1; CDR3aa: CASSAGQGSFYGYTF; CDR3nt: TGTGCCAGCAGCGCGGGACAGGGGTCTTTCTATGGCTACACCTTC
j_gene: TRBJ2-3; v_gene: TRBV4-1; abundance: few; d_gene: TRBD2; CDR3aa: CASSQGVAGGLSSDTQYF; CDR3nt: TGCGCCAGCAGCCAAGGAGTAGCGGGGGGGCTTTCGTCAGATACGCAGTATTTT
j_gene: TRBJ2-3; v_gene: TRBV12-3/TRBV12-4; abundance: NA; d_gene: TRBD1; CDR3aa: CASRSGTGVLSLDTQYF; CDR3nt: TGTGCCAGCAGGTCCGGGACAGGCGTTCTCTCTCTCGATACGCAGTATTTT
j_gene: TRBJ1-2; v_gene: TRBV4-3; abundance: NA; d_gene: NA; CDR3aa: CASSLELGANYGYTF; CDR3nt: TGCGCCAGCAGCCTTGAACTCGGGGCTAACTATGGCTACACCTTC
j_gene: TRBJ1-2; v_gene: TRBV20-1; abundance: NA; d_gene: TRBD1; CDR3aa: CSADLADRGDYGYTF; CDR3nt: TGCAGTGCCGACCTGGCCGACAGGGGTGACTATGGCTACACCTTC
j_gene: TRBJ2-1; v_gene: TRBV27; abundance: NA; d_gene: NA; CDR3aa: CASSWVQGYNEQFF; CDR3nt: TGTGCCAGCAGTTGGGTGCAGGGGTACAATGAGCAGTTCTTC
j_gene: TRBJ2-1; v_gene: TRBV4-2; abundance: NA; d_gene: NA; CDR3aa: CASSQGSQGGAYNEQFF; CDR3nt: TGTGCCAGCAGCCAAGGGTCCCAGGGGGGGGCTTACAATGAGCAGTTCTTC
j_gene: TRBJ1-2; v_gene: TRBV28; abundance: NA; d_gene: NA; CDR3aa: CASSPPDRKSNYGYTF; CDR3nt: TGTGCCAGCAGTCCACCCGACAGGAAATCTAACTATGGCTACACCTTC
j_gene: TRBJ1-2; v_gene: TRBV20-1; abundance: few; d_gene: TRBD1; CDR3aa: CSAPRGQGAFYGYTF; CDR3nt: TGCAGTGCCCCAAGGGGGCAGGGGGCGTTCTATGGCTACACCTTC
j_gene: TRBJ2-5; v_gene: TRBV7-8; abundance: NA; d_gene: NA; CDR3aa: CASSPTGTLQYF; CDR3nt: TGTGCCAGCAGCCCGACAGGTACGTTGCAGTACTTC
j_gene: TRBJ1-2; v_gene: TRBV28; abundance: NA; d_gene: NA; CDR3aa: CASSDNRNGGYTF; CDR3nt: TGTGCCAGCAGTGATAACAGGAACGGCGGCTACACCTTC
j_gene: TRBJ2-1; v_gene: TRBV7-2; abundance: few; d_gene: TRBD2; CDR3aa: CASSLGWGGYNEQFF; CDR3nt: TGTGCCAGCAGCTTAGGGTGGGGGGGTTACAATGAGCAGTTCTTC
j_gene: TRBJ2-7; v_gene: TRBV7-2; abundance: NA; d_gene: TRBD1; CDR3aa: CASSELTGSYEQYF; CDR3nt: TGTGCCAGCAGCGAGCTGACAGGGTCCTACGAGCAGTACTTC
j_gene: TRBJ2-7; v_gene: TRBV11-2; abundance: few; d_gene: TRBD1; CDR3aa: CASSPWTGPDEQYF; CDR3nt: TGTGCCAGCAGCCCATGGACAGGACCCGACGAGCAGTACTTC
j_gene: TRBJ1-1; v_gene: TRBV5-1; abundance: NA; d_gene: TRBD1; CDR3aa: CASSSKDRDLNTEAFF; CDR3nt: TGCGCCAGCAGCTCCAAGGACAGGGACTTGAACACTGAAGCTTTCTTT
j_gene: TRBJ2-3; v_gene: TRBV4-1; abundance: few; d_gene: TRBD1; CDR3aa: CASSPLGDRASTDTQYF; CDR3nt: TGCGCCAGCAGCCCTCTAGGGGACAGGGCAAGCACAGATACGCAGTATTTT
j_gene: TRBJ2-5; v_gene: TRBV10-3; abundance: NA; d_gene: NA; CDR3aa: CAISDSQGPNQETQYF; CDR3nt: TGTGCCATCAGTGATTCCCAGGGCCCCAACCAAGAGACCCAGTACTTC
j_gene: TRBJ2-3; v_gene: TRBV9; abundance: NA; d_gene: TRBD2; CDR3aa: CASSSGAGGPTDTQYF; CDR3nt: TGTGCCAGCAGCTCTGGGGCGGGGGGGCCAACAGATACGCAGTATTTT
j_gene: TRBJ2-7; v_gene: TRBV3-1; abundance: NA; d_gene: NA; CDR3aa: CASCTERTGSYEQYF; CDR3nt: TGTGCCAGCTGCACCGAGAGGACGGGGTCCTACGAGCAGTACTTC
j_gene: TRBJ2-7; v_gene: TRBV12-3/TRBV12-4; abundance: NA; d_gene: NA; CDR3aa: CASSSRTPYEQYF; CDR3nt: TGTGCCAGCAGTTCCCGGACACCCTACGAGCAGTACTTC
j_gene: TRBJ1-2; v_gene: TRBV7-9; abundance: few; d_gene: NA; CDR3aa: CASSLSAGSDGYTF; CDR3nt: TGTGCCAGCAGCTTATCGGCAGGGTCCGATGGCTACACCTTC
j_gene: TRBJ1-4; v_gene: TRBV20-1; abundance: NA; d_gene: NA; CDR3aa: CSVGVGSLGEKLFF; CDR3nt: TGCAGTGTGGGTGTGGGGAGCCTGGGAGAAAAACTGTTTTTT
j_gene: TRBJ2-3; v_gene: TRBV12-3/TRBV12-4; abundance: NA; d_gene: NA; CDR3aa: CASSFEPGQFRKDTQYF; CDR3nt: TGTGCCAGCAGTTTCGAGCCAGGGCAATTTAGGAAAGATACGCAGTATTTT
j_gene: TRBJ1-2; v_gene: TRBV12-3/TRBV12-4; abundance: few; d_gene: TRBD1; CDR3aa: CASSSRTGGLDGYTF; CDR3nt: TGTGCCAGCAGTTCGCGGACAGGGGGGTTGGACGGCTACACCTTC
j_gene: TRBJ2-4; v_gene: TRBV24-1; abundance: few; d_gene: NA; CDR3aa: CATQNRVEVAKNIQYF; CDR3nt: TGTGCCACCCAAAATCGGGTTGAAGTAGCCAAAAACATTCAGTACTTC
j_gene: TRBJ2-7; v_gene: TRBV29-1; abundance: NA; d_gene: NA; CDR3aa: CSVEDRAGLRYEQYF; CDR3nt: TGCAGCGTTGAAGATAGGGCGGGCCTTAGATACGAGCAGTACTTC
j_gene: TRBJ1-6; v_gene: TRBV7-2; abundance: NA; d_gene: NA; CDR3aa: CASSAAPYNSPLHF; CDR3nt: TGTGCCAGCAGTGCCGCCCCCTATAATTCACCCCTCCACTTT
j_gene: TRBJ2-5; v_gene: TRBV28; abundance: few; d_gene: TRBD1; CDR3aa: CASSRPTGMKTQYF; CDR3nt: TGTGCCAGCAGTCGCCCGACAGGGATGAAGACCCAGTACTTC
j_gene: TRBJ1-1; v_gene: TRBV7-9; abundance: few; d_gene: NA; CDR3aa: CASSLQRDTEAFF; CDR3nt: TGTGCCAGCAGCCTCCAGAGAGACACTGAAGCTTTCTTT
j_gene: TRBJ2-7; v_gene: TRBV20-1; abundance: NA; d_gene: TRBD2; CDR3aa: CSAPISGNSYEQYF; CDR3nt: TGCAGTGCTCCAATTAGCGGGAACTCCTACGAGCAGTACTTC
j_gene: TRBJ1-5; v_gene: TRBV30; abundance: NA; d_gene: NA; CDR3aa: CAWSLGFGQPQHF; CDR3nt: TGTGCCTGGAGCCTCGGGTTTGGTCAGCCCCAGCATTTT
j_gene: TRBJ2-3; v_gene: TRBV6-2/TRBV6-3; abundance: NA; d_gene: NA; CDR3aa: CASIGVDTQYF; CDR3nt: TGTGCCAGCATCGGGGTGGATACGCAGTATTTT
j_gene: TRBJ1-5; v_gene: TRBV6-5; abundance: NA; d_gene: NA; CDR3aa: CASSYSTPGRGGNQPQHF; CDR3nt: TGTGCCAGCAGTTACTCGACCCCGGGCCGGGGAGGCAATCAGCCCCAGCATTTT
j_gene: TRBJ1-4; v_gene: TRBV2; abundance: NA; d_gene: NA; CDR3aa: CASSGSGATNEKLFF; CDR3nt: TGTGCCAGCAGTGGGAGCGGTGCAACTAATGAAAAACTGTTTTTT
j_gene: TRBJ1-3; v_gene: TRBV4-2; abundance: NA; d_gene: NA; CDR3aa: CASSQPGVAGNTIYF; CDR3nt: TGTGCCAGCAGCCAACCCGGGGTAGCTGGAAACACCATATATTTT
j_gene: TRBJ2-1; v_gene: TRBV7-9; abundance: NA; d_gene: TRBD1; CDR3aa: CASSPQLTGTGGINEQFF; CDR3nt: TGTGCCAGCAGCCCTCAACTTACCGGGACAGGGGGTATCAATGAGCAGTTCTTC
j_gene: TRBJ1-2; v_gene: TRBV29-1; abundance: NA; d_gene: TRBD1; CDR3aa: CSVSGGQGNGYTF; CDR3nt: TGCAGCGTTTCGGGAGGACAGGGTAATGGCTACACCTTC
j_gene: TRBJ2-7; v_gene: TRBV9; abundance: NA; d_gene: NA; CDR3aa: CASSVAGATTSYEQYF; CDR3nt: TGTGCCAGCAGCGTAGCTGGGGCTACCACCTCCTACGAGCAGTACTTC
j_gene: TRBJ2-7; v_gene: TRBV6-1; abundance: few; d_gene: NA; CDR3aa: CASSVTITGYEQYF; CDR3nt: TGTGCCAGCAGCGTGACGATTACAGGGTACGAGCAGTACTTC